The clone carrying this TCR beta chain has at least ten counts. The target antigen is unknown. Germline V gene lookup returns CDR1 DFQATT and CDR2 SNEGSKA (reference sequence). Trimming pared 5 bases from V and 0 bases from J, leaving 10 bases between. This CDR3 is 13 amino acids long. T cells were expanded from blood mononuclear cells for approximately 3 days with anti-CD3 OKT3 or CD3/CD28 beads. Anti-TRBV12 bispecific coculture of Jurkat cells with normal T cells. TCRdb called the 5' RACE reads again in MiXCR, with one record for every CDR3 protein. The sample lists tens of thousands of distinct CDR3 sequences; about 2% were seen once. These data are taken from a study of beta chain bispecific antibodies for T cell cancers. About the research overall: Surviving healthy donor T cells from leukemia-line and bispecific antibody cocultures were TRBV-sequenced for family depletion. Study-level findings and limits: Normal T cells contributed less of the targeted TRBV signal than the leukemia cells did. Versus anti-CD19, anti-TRBV12 exposure cut the TRBV12-3 share of TRBV signal by about 99%.

Here the sequenced sample was healthy donor T cells cultured with leukemia cells, taken from a culture containing a bispecific antibody targeting TCR Vbeta12. The chain recombines TRBV20-1 with TRBJ1-1, with D perhaps TRBD1 (6 bases). This clonotype originated in a human donor in good health. Some clones in this sample may be carry-over from other donors' samples. The CDR3 DNA reads as TGCAGTGCTGGAGGACAGATGAACACTGAAGCTTTCTTT. Translating gives CSAGGQMNTEAFF.